The 30 T cell receptor beta chains in this list originate from one sample, sequenced in a study of identifying expanded T cells in peripheral blood (dated by TCRdb to about 2019). The method was the immunoSEQ multiplex PCR assay. This is the immuneACCESS table as TCRdb keeps it, with only in-frame sequences that have V and J called. A part of the clones is gone; compared with another copy, unresolved V genes explain less than half, and the rest is unexplained. The sample table contains approximately 140,000 clones; only one count was recorded for less than 90% of them. The ten largest clones represent 8.4% of the sample. The sample was blood. The receptors come from a person between 18 and 75 years old in good health.

The J gene is TRBJ1-5, the V gene TRBV5-8; unclear D gene. Trimming cost V 2 bases and J 7 bases, with 1 base left between them. Germline lookup yields CDR1 SGHTS and CDR2 YDEGEE. The CDR3 spans 10 residues. The CDR3 reads CASSFQPQHF. The CDR3 DNA reads TGTGCCAGCAGCTTCCAGCCCCAGCATTTT.

The rearrangement links TRBV2 to TRBJ2-5; 7 bases fit TRBD2. The CDR3 consists of 12 residues. Germline V gene lookup returns CDR1 SNHLY and CDR2 FYNNEI. V shed 2 bases and J 9 bases; nucleotides not matched to a gene: 3. The CDR3 here is CASSELAGAQYF. The CDR3 region has the DNA TGTGCCAGCAGTGAACTGGCGGGAGCCCAGTACTTC.

This clone was recorded once. This chain links TRBV4-3 with TRBJ2-3; 11 nucleotides agree with TRBD1. Germline loops: CDR1 LGHNA, CDR2 YSLEER. The CDR3 loop spans 17 amino acids. J was trimmed by 5 bases and V by 0 bases; bases with no gene match: 7. CDR3: CASSQDNRDRGIDTQYF. Here the CDR3 DNA reads TGCGCCAGCAGCCAAGACAACCGGGACAGGGGGATAGATACGCAGTATTTT.

The chain couples TRBV7-2 to TRBJ2-4, with 8 nucleotides matching TRBD1. The CDR3 consists of 15 residues. V lost 4 bases and J lost 1; bases outside the gene matches: 3. Germline V gives CDR1 SGHTA, CDR2 FQGNSA. CDR3: CASSSRQGAKNIQYF. The CDR3 DNA reads TGTGCCAGCAGCTCTCGACAGGGGGCCAAAAACATTCAGTACTTC. The full variable domain, its missing parts supplied by reference TRBV7-2 and TRBJ2-4, is GAGVSQSPSNKVTEKGKDVELRCDPISGHTALYWYRQSLGQGLEFLIYFQGNSAPDKSGLPSDRFSAERTGGSVSTLTIQRTQQEDSAVYLCASSSRQGAKNIQYFGAGTRLSVL.

In this sample, this clone turned up a few times. This chain links TRBV28 with TRBJ1-2; possibly TRBD1 for D (6 bases). The CDR3 covers 13 residues. Trimming removed 6 bases from V and 6 bases from J, with 14 bases in between. Germline V CDR1 and CDR2: MDHEN, SYDVKM. CDR3 nucleotides: TGTGCCAGCAGCCCGAACAGGGCCAATGGCTACACCTTC. Its protein product is CASSPNRANGYTF.

The chain recombines TRBV7-2 with TRBJ1-3, with 11 bases matching TRBD1. The trim removed 5 bases at V and 0 bases at J, leaving 3 bases unmatched. From germline, CDR1 is SGHTA and CDR2 FQGNSA. The CDR3 loop spans 16 amino acids. The CDR3 is CASSPGTGGSGNTIYF. The CDR3 DNA is TGTGCCAGCAGCCCAGGGACAGGGGGCTCTGGAAACACCATATATTTT.

This chain links TRBV11-2 with TRBJ2-7; D is unclear. This CDR3 region has 14 residues. Trimming cost V 2 bases and J 3 bases, with 11 bases left between them. Germline loops: CDR1 SGHAT, CDR2 FQNNGV. CDR3 nucleotide sequence: TGTGCCAGCAGCTTACGAGGAAACCACTACGAGCAGTACTTC. As protein: CASSLRGNHYEQYF.

This chain uses TRBV21-1 with TRBJ2-2. TRBV21-1 is given as a pseudogene. This CDR3 has 14 residues. The CDR3 sequence is CASSLGPGTGELFF. The CDR3 DNA sequence: TGTGCCAGCAGCTTGGGCCCGGGCACCGGGGAGCTGTTTTTT.

This sequence joins TRBV7-6 and TRBJ2-5; D gene unclear. Germline lookup yields CDR1 SGHVS and CDR2 FNYEAQ. CDR3 length: 11 amino acids. Trimming took off 7 bases at V and 2 bases at J, with 5 bases between the two ends. The chain's CDR3 is CASITQETQYF. CDR3 nucleotide sequence: TGTGCCAGCATCACTCAAGAGACCCAGTACTTC.

The chain couples TRBV28 to TRBJ2-1, with 8 nucleotides matching TRBD2. In germline, CDR1 is MDHEN, CDR2 SYDVKM. The CDR3 is 16 residues long. Trimming took 6 bases from V and 8 from J; bases not matched to a gene: 15. The CDR3 sequence is CASSPPKLAGRYEQFF. In nucleotides, the CDR3 is TGTGCCAGCAGCCCACCGAAATTAGCGGGAAGGTATGAGCAGTTCTTC.

The chain joins TRBV28 to TRBJ1-1; D not certain. V lost 6 bases and J lost 4, with 21 bases in between. Germline CDR1 is MDHEN and CDR2 is SYDVKM. The CDR3 totals 16 residues. The CDR3 loop reads CASREFGYGSSTEAFF. CDR3 nucleotides: TGTGCCAGCAGGGAATTTGGTTATGGATCAAGCACTGAAGCTTTCTTT.

The chain uses TRBV10-3 and TRBJ2-1; D may correspond to TRBD1 or TRBD2 (5 bases each). The CDR3 is 14 amino acids. Germline V lookup: CDR1 ENHRY, CDR2 SYGVKD. The germline V and J ends were trimmed by 2 bases and 4 bases, with 9 bases remaining between them. DNA for the CDR3: TGTGCCATCAGTGAGAGGGACGGTTACAATGAGCAGTTCTTC. The encoded protein is CAISERDGYNEQFF.

CDR3 in DNA: TGCGCCAGCAGCTCCCAACAGGGCTTCGAGCAGTTCTTC. Translating it yields CASSSQQGFEQFF. J is TRBJ2-1 and V is TRBV5-1, with D possibly TRBD1 on 6 matching bases. This CDR3 contains 13 residues. Germline V lookup: CDR1 SGHRS, CDR2 YFSETQ. V was cut by 3 bases and J by 10 bases, with 14 bases left in between.

This chain uses TRBV28 with TRBJ2-3, with TRBD2 matching over 10 bases. Germline CDR1 reads MDHEN; CDR2 reads SYDVKM. V lost 7 bases to trimming and J lost 6 bases; unmatched junction nucleotides: 13. The length of the CDR3 is 16 residues. The CDR3 coding sequence is TGTGCCAGCAACTCCGGGGCTAGCGGGAGCGGGGATACGCAGTATTTT. It encodes CASNSGASGSGDTQYF.

The V gene is TRBV12-5, the J gene TRBJ1-5; D uncertain. Germline values: CDR1 LGHNT, CDR2 FRNRAP. There are 12 residues in the CDR3. Trimming cost V 1 base and J 5 bases, with 3 bases left between them. The CDR3 region is CASGLEHQPQHF. The CDR3 nucleotides are TGTGCTAGTGGTTTGGAACATCAGCCCCAGCATTTT.

J is TRBJ1-5 and V is TRBV5-6; D remains unclear. The germline V and J ends were trimmed by 1 base and 3 bases, with 5 bases remaining between them. The CDR3 runs to 13 residues. CDR1 SGHDT and CDR2 YYEEEE come from the germline V gene. CDR3 in amino acids: CASSLSLNQPQHF. The CDR3 DNA sequence: TGTGCCAGCAGCTTGTCACTCAATCAGCCCCAGCATTTT.

The chain carries TRBV5-4 and TRBJ1-4; D unresolved. The V gene's germline CDR1 is SGHNT and CDR2 YYREEE (reference sequence). V shed 3 bases and J shed 3 bases, with 6 bases lying between them. The length of the CDR3 is 13 residues. The CDR3 DNA reads TGTGCCAGCAGCTCCCAATCTAATGAAAAACTGTTTTTT. As protein: CASSSQSNEKLFF.

This clone has just one count. In nucleotides, the CDR3 is TGTGCCAGCAGTGAAGGGTGGAACAATCAGCCCCAGCATTTT. It yields the protein CASSEGWNNQPQHF. The chain has TRBV2 and TRBJ1-5; D uncertain. CDR3 size: 14 residues. V lost 1 base and J 3 bases, leaving 7 bases between the germline ends. Germline CDR1 is SNHLY and CDR2 is FYNNEI.

The rearrangement joins TRBV15 to TRBJ1-2; D is unresolved. Germline CDR1 and CDR2: LNHNV and YYDKDF (reference sequence). V was shortened by 3 bases and J by 6 bases, with 14 bases between the two germline ends. The CDR3 covers 14 residues. The CDR3 reads CATSRPEFWDGYTF. The CDR3 DNA sequence: TGTGCCACCAGCAGGCCCGAATTTTGGGATGGCTACACCTTC.

The gene calls are TRBV4-1 and TRBJ1-2; the match to TRBD1 covers 8 bases. Germline V gives CDR1 MGHRA, CDR2 YSYEKL. CDR3 length: 16 amino acids. V trimming: 4 bases; J trimming: 7 bases; junction bases outside the gene matches: 14. The DNA of the CDR3 is TGCGCCAGCAGCCGGGTTGGGGTCGACAGGGGATTTGGCTACACCTTC. It is translated as CASSRVGVDRGFGYTF.

This clone was observed a handful of times. The V and J genes are TRBV6-4 and TRBJ1-1, with TRBD1 as a possible D gene (5 bases). The CDR3 runs 13 residues. The ends were cut back, 0 bases at V and 7 bases at J, with 9 bases in the middle. CDR1 and CDR2 (germline): MRHNA, SNTAGT. The CDR3 bases are TGTGCCAGCAGTGACTCCAAGACAGATGAAGCTTTCTTT. Residues: CASSDSKTDEAFF.

The rearrangement uses TRBV19 and TRBJ2-7; TRBD1 is a possible D gene (6 bases). Germline CDR1 reads LNHDA; CDR2 reads SQIVND (reference sequence). With 3 bases removed from V and 3 bases from J, the gap between germline ends came to 15 bases. This CDR3 is 15 amino acids long. The CDR3 sequence is CASSISQGPYYEQYF. The CDR3, as DNA: TGTGCCAGTAGTATCTCACAGGGACCTTACTACGAGCAGTACTTC.

This clone appeared a single time. V is TRBV18 and J is TRBJ1-1; D may be TRBD1 (5 bases). The V gene lost 1 base and the J gene lost 0 bases, with 9 bases spanning the gap. The germline V gene encodes CDR1 KGHSH and CDR2 LQKENI. There are 15 residues in the CDR3. The CDR3 nucleotides are TGTGCCAGCTCACCACGGGGGGAGATGAACACTGAAGCTTTCTTT. It codes for CASSPRGEMNTEAFF.

The rearrangement joins TRBV6-4 to TRBJ2-3; the D is unclear. Germline CDR1 reads MRHNA; CDR2 reads SNTAGT. Trimming stripped 2 bases from V and 4 bases from J, with 7 bases between. The CDR3 length is 13 residues. The CDR3 protein is CASSDTKADTQYF. The DNA for the CDR3 is TGTGCCAGCAGTGACACGAAGGCAGATACGCAGTATTTT.

V is TRBV7-9 and J is TRBJ2-1; 8 nucleotides match TRBD2. V lost 3 bases to trimming and J lost 4 bases; unmatched junction nucleotides: 2. CDR1 is SEHNR, CDR2 FQNEAQ, per germline (reference sequence). The length of the CDR3 is 14 residues. CDR3 nucleotide sequence: TGTGCCAGCAGCTTCGCGGGAGGTTACAATGAGCAGTTCTTC. As protein: CASSFAGGYNEQFF.

The rearrangement links TRBV5-6 to TRBJ1-3, with a weak D call TRBD1 (5 bases). V lost 7 bases and J lost 2, with 16 bases in between. This CDR3 is built from 15 residues. CDR1 SGHDT and CDR2 YYEEEE come from the germline V gene. This CDR3 reads CASRRDQGPGNTIYF. The CDR3 region has the DNA TGTGCCAGCCGCCGAGATCAGGGCCCTGGAAACACCATATATTTT.

The chain combines TRBV11-2 with TRBJ2-5; possible D gene TRBD1, 8 bases. Trimming stripped 5 bases from V and 3 bases from J, with 19 bases between. The CDR3 has 16 residues. The V gene's germline CDR1 is SGHAT and CDR2 FQNNGV. CDR3 nucleotides: TGTGCCAGCAGCCCTAGCGGCAGGGGGCGCGAAGAGACCCAGTACTTC. This encodes CASSPSGRGREETQYF.

This clone was recorded only once. The rearrangement uses TRBV6-5 and TRBJ2-7; unclear D gene. Between the trimmed V and J ends, which lost 6 bases and 0 bases, there was a span of 15 bases. CDR1 is MNHEY, CDR2 SVGAGI, per germline. This CDR3 has 15 amino acids. CDR3 sequence: CASRDTVQSSYEQYF. The CDR3 DNA sequence: TGTGCCAGCAGGGATACAGTTCAAAGCTCCTACGAGCAGTACTTC.

This clone was seen a handful of times. The V and J genes are TRBV28 and TRBJ1-4, with D maybe TRBD1 (5 bases). The germline V gene has CDR1 MDHEN and CDR2 SYDVKM. This CDR3 spans 15 amino acids. The V and J ends lost 6 bases and 4 bases respectively, with 15 bases between them. This CDR3 is CASSPGQGLNEKLFF. The CDR3 region has the DNA TGTGCCAGCAGCCCCGGGCAGGGCCTTAATGAAAAACTGTTTTTT.

This clone was recorded only once. The CDR3: CASSFRTGGLYEQYF. DNA for the CDR3: TGTGCCAGCAGTTTTCGGACAGGGGGCTTATACGAGCAGTACTTC. The chain has TRBV28 and TRBJ2-7; 11 nucleotides line up with TRBD1. Looked up from germline, CDR1 is MDHEN and CDR2 is SYDVKM. The CDR3 consists of 15 residues. J gave up 4 bases and V 3 bases, and 5 bases lay outside the gene matches.